The present TCR delta chain was sequenced within a study of gamma-delta chains in newborns, infants, children. Relative to its sample, this clone is medium-sized. TCRdb reprocessed the reads through CATT. The sample lists over 4,000 delta-chain clones; approximately 5.2% were seen once. The TCR was taken from a child who was a newborn, infant or young child, either healthy, febrile or measles-vaccinated (not recorded which). The specimen was blood.

This CDR3 is CACDVLGEALTAQLFF. CDR3 in DNA: TGTGCCTGTGACGTACTGGGGGAAGCTTTGACAGCACAACTCTTCTTT. The chain recombines TRDV2 with TRDJ2; 9 positions agree with TRDD3. Germline V CDR1 and CDR2: GEAIGNYY, EKD. V was clipped by 3 bases and J by 0 bases; unmatched bases: 4. The CDR3 length is 16 residues.